The rows below give T cell receptor beta chains drawn from one sample of a study of metastatic and nonmetastatic thyroid tumors. With MiXCR, TCRdb called clones anew from the PCR reads. Of around 5,000 clones in the sample, roughly 25% are singletons; the top ten hold more than 9.5%. Material for sequencing was adjacent normal tissue. These receptors all stem from a male donor with papillary thyroid cancer or a benign thyroid nodule (not recorded which). Some clones in this sample may be carry-over from other donors' samples. Each CDR3 is given with its conserved first and last residue. D genes are given only for firm matches. Only part of the rows carry a size: once, few, many, or a class if the clone is expanded.

J gene,D gene,V gene,clone size,CDR3 DNA,CDR3 protein
TRBJ2-5,TRBD1,TRBV5-1,NA,TGCGCCGGCAGATTTGGGGGACAGGGGGCAGAGACCCAGTACTTC,CAGRFGGQGAETQYF
TRBJ1-2,NA,TRBV24-1,NA,TGTGCCACCAGTGATCCGGGACAACACTATGGCTACACCTTC,CATSDPGQHYGYTF
TRBJ1-1,NA,TRBV5-1,NA,TGCGCCAGCAGCCCAGGGGAGCGTGTGGCTTTCTTT,CASSPGERVAFF
TRBJ1-6,NA,TRBV5-1,NA,TGCGCCAGCAGCTTGGCCGGTGACCCGGATAATTCACCCCTCCACTTT,CASSLAGDPDNSPLHF
TRBJ1-2,TRBD1,TRBV19,few,TGTGCCAGTAGTAGGGGACAGTTTAACTATGGCTACACCTTC,CASSRGQFNYGYTF
TRBJ2-2,TRBD1,TRBV11-1,NA,TGTGCCAGCAGTATACTCGGACAGGGGATAACCGGGGAGCTGTTTTTT,CASSILGQGITGELFF
TRBJ2-3,NA,TRBV10-3,medium-sized,TGTGCCATCAGTGAAGGGAGTCCCACAGATACGCAGTATTTT,CAISEGSPTDTQYF
TRBJ1-2,TRBD1,TRBV7-2,medium-sized,TGTGCCAGCAGCTCCACCGGGACAGGGGAAGGCTACACCTTC,CASSSTGTGEGYTF
TRBJ2-1,NA,TRBV7-9,once,TGTGCCAGCAGCTTAGCTGAGTCTAACAATGAGCAGTTCTTC,CASSLAESNNEQFF
TRBJ2-1,TRBD2,TRBV5-1,NA,TGCGCCAGCAGCCCAGTCGGGGGGTCCTACAATGAGCAGTTCTTC,CASSPVGGSYNEQFF
TRBJ1-1,NA,TRBV7-2,NA,TGTGCTACAGCGCGGGTACGCACTGAAGCTTTCTTT,CATARVRTEAFF
TRBJ1-1,NA,TRBV20-1,large,TGCAGTGCTAGAGATGTGGGGGAAGCTTTCTTT,CSARDVGEAFF
TRBJ2-7,TRBD1,TRBV5-1,NA,TGCGCCAGCAGCACGACAGGGTATAGCGAGCAGTACTTC,CASSTTGYSEQYF
TRBJ2-3,NA,TRBV19,many,TGTGCCAGTAGTATCTTCGGGAGCGGCACAGATACGCAGTATTTT,CASSIFGSGTDTQYF
TRBJ2-5,TRBD2,TRBV7-7,NA,TGTGCTAGCCCGACTAGCGGGAGCCAAGAGACCCAGTACTTC,CASPTSGSQETQYF
TRBJ1-1,TRBD1,TRBV18,few,TGTGCCAGCTCACCTCAGGGGGGGGACACTGAAGCTTTCTTT,CASSPQGGDTEAFF
TRBJ2-5,NA,TRBV7-9,many,TGTGCCAGCAGCTTATTGGTAGAGACCCAGTACTTC,CASSLLVETQYF
TRBJ2-7,TRBD2,TRBV27,medium-sized,TGTGCCACCGCACAAAAAACTAGCGGGAGCCCCTACGAGCAGTACTTC,CATAQKTSGSPYEQYF
TRBJ2-5,TRBD2,TRBV28,medium-sized,TGTGCCAGCAGTTTGGGGGGGGTGGAGACCCAGTACTTC,CASSLGGVETQYF
TRBJ2-1,NA,TRBV7-3,many,TGTGCCAGCAGTCAAGGACCCGGGAGTCCCCCCTACAATGAGCAGTTCTTC,CASSQGPGSPPYNEQFF
TRBJ2-3,TRBD2,TRBV7-3,few,TGTGCCAGCAGCATGACTTTAGCGGGGGGGCCAGGAACAGATACGCAGTATTTT,CASSMTLAGGPGTDTQYF
TRBJ1-4,NA,TRBV12-5,medium-sized,TGTGCTAGTGGTTTGGTATCCCACCGACAGACTAATGAAAAACTGTTTTTT,CASGLVSHRQTNEKLFF
TRBJ2-1,NA,TRBV4-1,NA,TGCGCCAGCCGCCAAATGACAGGAATTGAGCAGTTCTTC,CASRQMTGIEQFF